This TCR beta chain was obtained from a study of T cell repertoires in cytomegalovirus infection. Study-level information: Matching HLA type, along with CMV infection, was indicated by public TCR beta signatures.

The table lists this clonotype with many counts. Its antigen is undetermined. The CDR3 length is 13 residues. The V gene's germline CDR1 is MNHEY and CDR2 SVGEGT. Trimming shortened V by 5 bases and J by 3 bases, and 7 bases separated the two germline ends. A single record per CDR3 protein comes from TCRdb applying MiXCR to the reads. The sample yields around 100,000 distinct CDR3 sequences, about 9.4% seen once. The chain employs TRBV6-2 or TRBV6-3 and TRBJ2-2; D is unclear. The sample comprised PBMCs, sequenced either directly or after in vitro stimulation (not recorded which). The sequence came from a human donor in good health (CMV status not recorded). Some clones in this sample may be carry-over from other donors' samples. The CDR3 sequence: CASSDIHTGELFF. For the CDR3, the DNA is TGTGCCAGCAGTGATATTCACACCGGGGAGCTGTTTTTT.